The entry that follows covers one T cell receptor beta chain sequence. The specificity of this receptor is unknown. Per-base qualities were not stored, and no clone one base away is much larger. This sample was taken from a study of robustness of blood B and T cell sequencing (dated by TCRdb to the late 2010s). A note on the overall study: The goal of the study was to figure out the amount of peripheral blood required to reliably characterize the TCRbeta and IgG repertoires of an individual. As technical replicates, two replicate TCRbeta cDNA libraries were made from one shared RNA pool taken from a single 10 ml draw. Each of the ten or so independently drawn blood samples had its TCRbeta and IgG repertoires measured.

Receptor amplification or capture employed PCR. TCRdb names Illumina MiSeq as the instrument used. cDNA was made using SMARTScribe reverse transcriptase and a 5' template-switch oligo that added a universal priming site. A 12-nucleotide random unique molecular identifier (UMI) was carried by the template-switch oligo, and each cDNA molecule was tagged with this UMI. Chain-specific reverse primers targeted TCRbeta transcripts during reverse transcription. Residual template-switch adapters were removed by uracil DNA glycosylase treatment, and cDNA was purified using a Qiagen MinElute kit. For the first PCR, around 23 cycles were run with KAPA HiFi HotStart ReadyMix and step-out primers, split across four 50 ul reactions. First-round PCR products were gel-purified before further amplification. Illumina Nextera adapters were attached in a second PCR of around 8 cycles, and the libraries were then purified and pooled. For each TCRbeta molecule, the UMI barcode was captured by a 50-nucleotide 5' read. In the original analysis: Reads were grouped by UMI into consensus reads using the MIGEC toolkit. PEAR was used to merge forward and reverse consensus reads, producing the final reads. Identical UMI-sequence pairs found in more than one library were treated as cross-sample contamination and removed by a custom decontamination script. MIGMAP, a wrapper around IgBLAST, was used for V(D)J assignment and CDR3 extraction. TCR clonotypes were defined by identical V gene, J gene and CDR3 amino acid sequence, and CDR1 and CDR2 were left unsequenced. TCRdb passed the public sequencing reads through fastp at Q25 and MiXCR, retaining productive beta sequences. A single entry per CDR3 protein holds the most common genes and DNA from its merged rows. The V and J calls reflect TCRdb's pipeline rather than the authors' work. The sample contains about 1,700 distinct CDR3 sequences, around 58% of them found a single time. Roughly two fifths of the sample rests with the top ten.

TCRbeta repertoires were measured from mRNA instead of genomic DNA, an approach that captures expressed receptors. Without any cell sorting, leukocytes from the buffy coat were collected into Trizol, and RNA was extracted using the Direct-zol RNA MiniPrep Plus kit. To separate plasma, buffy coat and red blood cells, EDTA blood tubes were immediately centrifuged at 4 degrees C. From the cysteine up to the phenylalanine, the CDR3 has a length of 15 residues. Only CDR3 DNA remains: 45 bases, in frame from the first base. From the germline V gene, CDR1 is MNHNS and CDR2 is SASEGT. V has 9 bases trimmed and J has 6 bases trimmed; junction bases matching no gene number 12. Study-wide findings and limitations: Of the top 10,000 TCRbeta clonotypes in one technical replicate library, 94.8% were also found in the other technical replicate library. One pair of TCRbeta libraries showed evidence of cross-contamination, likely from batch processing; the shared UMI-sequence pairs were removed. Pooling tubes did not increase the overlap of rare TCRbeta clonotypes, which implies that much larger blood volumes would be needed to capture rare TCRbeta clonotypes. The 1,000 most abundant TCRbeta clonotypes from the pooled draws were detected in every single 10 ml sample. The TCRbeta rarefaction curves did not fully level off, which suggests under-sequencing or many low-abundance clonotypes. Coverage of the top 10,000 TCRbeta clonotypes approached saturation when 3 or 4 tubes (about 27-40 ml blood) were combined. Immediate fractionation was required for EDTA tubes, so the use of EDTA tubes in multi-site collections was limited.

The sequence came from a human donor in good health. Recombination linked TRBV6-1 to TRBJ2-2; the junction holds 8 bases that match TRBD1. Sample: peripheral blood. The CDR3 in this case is CASLFNRGSAGELFF. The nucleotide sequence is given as TGTGCCAGTCTCTTCAACAGGGGGAGTGCCGGGGAGCTGTTTTTT.